This is a list of T cell receptor beta chains from one sample in a study of blood T cell repertoires in COVID-19. TCRdb keeps only in-frame clones here, not all; method: immunoSEQ multiplex PCR. This table holds approximately 150,000 clones, about 83% found once. The specimen sequenced was peripheral blood. The receptors were sampled from a woman between 50 and 59 years old with active or convalescent COVID-19. Both conserved end residues are part of each CDR3. The D gene is left open where the match is weak. Expanded clones get a size class; other rows say once, few or many, or leave the size out.

CDR3 DNA: TGTGCCAGCAGTTCCGACATGAACACTGAAGCTTTCTTT; CDR3 protein: CASSSDMNTEAFF; D gene: .; J gene: TRBJ1-1; V gene: TRBV11-3; clone size: .
CDR3 DNA: TGTGCCAGCAGCTCCGGACAGAATAGCGGCTACACCTTC; CDR3 protein: CASSSGQNSGYTF; D gene: .; J gene: TRBJ1-2; V gene: TRBV7-3; clone size: once
CDR3 DNA: TGTGCCAGCTCACCTGGGTTGGGACAGGGAAATTCACCCCTCCACTTT; CDR3 protein: CASSPGLGQGNSPLHF; D gene: TRBD1; J gene: TRBJ1-6; V gene: TRBV18; clone size: few
CDR3 DNA: TGTGCCAGCTCACCATACGGACAGGGAAAGAACACTGAAGCTTTCTTT; CDR3 protein: CASSPYGQGKNTEAFF; D gene: TRBD1; J gene: TRBJ1-1; V gene: TRBV18; clone size: .
CDR3 DNA: TGCGCCAGCAGCTTGGGGCTAGCGGGGGCTCAGGGTGAGCAGTTCTTC; CDR3 protein: CASSLGLAGAQGEQFF; D gene: TRBD2; J gene: TRBJ2-1; V gene: TRBV5-1; clone size: .
CDR3 DNA: TGTGCCAGCAGTACGGGACAGGGGTTTGGACAAGAGACCCAGTACTTC; CDR3 protein: CASSTGQGFGQETQYF; D gene: TRBD1; J gene: TRBJ2-5; V gene: TRBV6-2/TRBV6-3; clone size: once
CDR3 DNA: TGTGCCAGCAATATGGACAGGGCTGCCTTCTTGGCTGGCTACACCTTC; CDR3 protein: CASNMDRAAFLAGYTF; D gene: TRBD1; J gene: TRBJ1-2; V gene: TRBV28; clone size: .
CDR3 DNA: TGTGCCACCAGCAGGACTAGTAAAGAGACCCAGTACTTC; CDR3 protein: CATSRTSKETQYF; D gene: .; J gene: TRBJ2-5; V gene: TRBV15; clone size: .
CDR3 DNA: TGTGCCAGCAGGGACAGTGGGCAGCCCCAGCATTTT; CDR3 protein: CASRDSGQPQHF; D gene: .; J gene: TRBJ1-5; V gene: TRBV28; clone size: .
CDR3 DNA: TGCGCCAGCAAAAGCGGCGGTCTGACTGAAGCTTTCTTT; CDR3 protein: CASKSGGLTEAFF; D gene: .; J gene: TRBJ1-1; V gene: TRBV10-2; clone size: .
CDR3 DNA: TGTGCCAGCAGTCAAGACGGGTTTAATTCACCCCTCCACTTT; CDR3 protein: CASSQDGFNSPLHF; D gene: .; J gene: TRBJ1-6; V gene: TRBV6-2/TRBV6-3; clone size: .
CDR3 DNA: TGTGCCAGCAGCCAATATGGACAGGGGGGAAACACCATATATTTT; CDR3 protein: CASSQYGQGGNTIYF; D gene: TRBD1; J gene: TRBJ1-3; V gene: TRBV3-1/TRBV3-2; clone size: .
CDR3 DNA: TGTGCCTGGAGTGTTGGAACGGGAGGGAACTACGAGCAGTACTTC; CDR3 protein: CAWSVGTGGNYEQYF; D gene: TRBD2; J gene: TRBJ2-7; V gene: TRBV30; clone size: .
CDR3 DNA: TGTGCCAGCAGCCCCCCTCTACACTATGGCTACACCTTC; CDR3 protein: CASSPPLHYGYTF; D gene: .; J gene: TRBJ1-2; V gene: TRBV7-9; clone size: once
CDR3 DNA: TGTGCCAGCAGCTTGACAGGGGGAGGGAGCGCTGAAGCTTTCTTT; CDR3 protein: CASSLTGGGSAEAFF; D gene: TRBD1; J gene: TRBJ1-1; V gene: TRBV7-9; clone size: once
CDR3 DNA: TGTGCCAGCAGGGCACCAGGGGGCGCGGATGATGAAAAACTGTTTTTT; CDR3 protein: CASRAPGGADDEKLFF; D gene: TRBD1; J gene: TRBJ1-4; V gene: TRBV28; clone size: .